Listed below are T cell receptor beta chains from one sample, sequenced in a study of graft-versus-host responses after intestinal transplantation. Antigen specificity for these receptors is unknown. Using immunoSEQ multiplex PCR, the repertoire was profiled, and TCRdb retains in-frame clones only, with some absent. The table lists 71,000 or so clones, 90% of them singletons. The source was unstimulated CD8+ T cells sorted from spleen or lymph node cells, collected before intestinal transplant. The receptors were gathered from a human donor who received an intestinal transplant. The CDR3 runs from the conserved cysteine through the conserved F or W. The order of the fields is J gene, V gene, D gene, clone size, CDR3 DNA, CDR3 protein. A D gene is named only where the DNA matches it firmly. Clone size appears in some rows only: once, few, many, or a class for an expanded clone.

J: TRBJ2-3; V: TRBV9; D: .; size: .; DNA: TGTGCCAGCGGCGTAGGAGGCCAAATCACAGATACGCAGTATTTT; CDR3: CASGVGGQITDTQYF
J: TRBJ1-1; V: TRBV10-3; D: TRBD1; size: .; DNA: TGTGCCATCAGTGATTGGTCAAACAGGGGGGTAGCTTTCTTT; CDR3: CAISDWSNRGVAFF
J: TRBJ2-1; V: TRBV7-8; D: TRBD2; size: .; DNA: TGTGCCAGCAGCCCGGGACTAGCGGGACGTGAGCAGTTCTTC; CDR3: CASSPGLAGREQFF
J: TRBJ1-3; V: TRBV7-3; D: .; size: once; DNA: TGTGCCAGCAGCGGGGTCGGGGTGAGGAGCTCTGGAAACACCATATATTTT; CDR3: CASSGVGVRSSGNTIYF
J: TRBJ2-7; V: TRBV19; D: TRBD1; size: .; DNA: TGTGCCAGTGGACAGGGAGGCGAGCAGTACTTC; CDR3: CASGQGGEQYF
J: TRBJ1-6; V: TRBV27; D: .; size: .; DNA: TGTGCCAGCAGTCGGGGATGGGGATCACCCCTCCACTTT; CDR3: CASSRGWGSPLHF
J: TRBJ2-5; V: TRBV6-1; D: TRBD2; size: few; DNA: TGTGCCAGCAGTGAAACTAGCGGGGGGGCAGAGACCCAGTACTTC; CDR3: CASSETSGGAETQYF
J: TRBJ2-1; V: TRBV6-1; D: .; size: .; DNA: TGTGCCAGCAGTGATATTAATGAGCAGTTCTTC; CDR3: CASSDINEQFF
J: TRBJ2-2; V: TRBV7-6; D: .; size: .; DNA: TGTGCCAGCAGCTTCACAGGGATAACCGGGGAGCTGTTTTTT; CDR3: CASSFTGITGELFF
J: TRBJ2-7; V: TRBV7-7; D: TRBD2; size: .; DNA: TGTGCTAGCAGCCTATCCCCGGGACTAGCTTTCGAGCAGTACTTC; CDR3: CASSLSPGLAFEQYF
J: TRBJ2-7; V: TRBV2; D: TRBD1; size: few; DNA: TGTGCCAGCATGGGGACAGGGGGCTACGAGCAGTACTTC; CDR3: CASMGTGGYEQYF
J: TRBJ2-2; V: TRBV7-8; D: TRBD2; size: .; DNA: TGTGCCAGCAGCCCGACTAGCGAAGACACCGGGGAGCTGTTTTTT; CDR3: CASSPTSEDTGELFF
J: TRBJ2-7; V: TRBV7-6; D: .; size: .; DNA: TGTGCCAGCAGCTTCGGGGAGGCCGACGAGCAGTACTTC; CDR3: CASSFGEADEQYF
J: TRBJ1-2; V: TRBV18; D: .; size: .; DNA: TGTGCCAGCTCACCACCGTGGGGCTCTAACTATGGCTACACCTTC; CDR3: CASSPPWGSNYGYTF
J: TRBJ2-7; V: TRBV9; D: TRBD2; size: .; DNA: TGTGCCAGCAGCGTAGCGGCGGGGGGCCTCTACGAGCAGTACTTC; CDR3: CASSVAAGGLYEQYF
J: TRBJ2-2; V: TRBV2; D: .; size: once; DNA: TGTGCCAGCCTGACACCGAGCACCGGGGAGCTGTTTTTT; CDR3: CASLTPSTGELFF
J: TRBJ1-1; V: TRBV10-3; D: .; size: .; DNA: TGTGCCATCAGTGGGGGGGTTAGGAACACTGAAGCTTTCTTT; CDR3: CAISGGVRNTEAFF
J: TRBJ1-5; V: TRBV10-2; D: TRBD1; size: .; DNA: TGCGCCAGCAGTGAGACCACAGGGGCTCAGCCCCAGCATTTT; CDR3: CASSETTGAQPQHF
J: TRBJ2-1; V: TRBV7-6; D: .; size: .; DNA: TGTGCCAGCAGCTTAGCGGGACATAATGAGCAGTTCTTC; CDR3: CASSLAGHNEQFF
J: TRBJ1-1; V: TRBV19; D: .; size: .; DNA: TGTGCCACCAGTATGTTGAGGGCAGAGATGAACACTGAAGCTTTCTTT; CDR3: CATSMLRAEMNTEAFF
J: TRBJ2-6; V: TRBV6-1; D: .; size: .; DNA: TGTGCCAGCAGTGACAACTCTGGGGCCAACGTCCTGACTTTC; CDR3: CASSDNSGANVLTF
J: TRBJ2-2; V: TRBV4-1; D: TRBD1; size: .; DNA: TGCGCCAGCAGCCGACCGGGACAGGGTGCCCCCGGGGAGCTGTTTTTT; CDR3: CASSRPGQGAPGELFF
J: TRBJ1-1; V: TRBV6-5; D: TRBD1; size: .; DNA: TGTGCCAGCAGTTACGGGGCAGGGGGGTACACTGAAGCTTTCTTT; CDR3: CASSYGAGGYTEAFF
J: TRBJ2-5; V: TRBV7-8; D: TRBD2; size: .; DNA: TGTGCCAGCAGCCCGACTAGCGGGGGGGAGACCCAGTACTTC; CDR3: CASSPTSGGETQYF
J: TRBJ1-1; V: TRBV27; D: .; size: .; DNA: TGTGCCAGCAGTTTATCTCAGGGGAACACTGAAGCTTTCTTT; CDR3: CASSLSQGNTEAFF
J: TRBJ1-2; V: TRBV6-1; D: .; size: .; DNA: TGTGCCAGCAGTGTGGGGCCTAACTATGGCTACACCTTC; CDR3: CASSVGPNYGYTF
J: TRBJ2-7; V: TRBV29-1; D: TRBD1; size: once; DNA: TGCAGCGTTTTGGGCCAGACAGGGCAATACGAGCAGTACTTC; CDR3: CSVLGQTGQYEQYF